This T cell receptor beta chain was recovered during a study of T cells in Graves' hyperthyroidism and ophthalmopathy. Thyroid ultrasound and orbital computed tomography, with clinical symptoms and serum thyroxine and TRAb, informed diagnoses. RNA transcripts provided the source from which TCR beta CDR3 regions were amplified. When the TCR CDR3 underwent first-round RT-PCR, the HTBI primer set was used. TCRdb reanalysed the multiplex PCR reads using MiXCR and keeps one entry per CDR3 protein. The sample carries 300,000 to 450,000 distinct CDR3 sequences, 20% to 25% recorded once. The CDR3 consists of 14 residues. Per the germline V gene, CDR1 is KGHDR and CDR2 is SFDVKD. After removal of 4 bases from V and 7 bases from J, the junction contained 5 bases not matched to a gene.

The sequenced sample consisted of blood. This receptor was identified in a man aged 45-65 years with Graves' hyperthyroidism. This chain links TRBV24-1 with TRBJ2-1; 8 nucleotides agree with TRBD2. CDR3 sequence reads: CATSDGGANNEQFF. The DNA of the CDR3 is TGTGCCACCAGTGACGGGGGGGCCAATAATGAGCAGTTCTTC.